A single T cell receptor beta chain is shown here with its context. This clone has more than one count but fewer than ten. The clone's antigen remains unknown. Base qualities are missing; no much larger clone stands one base away. The cysteine opens and the phenylalanine closes a CDR3 of 13 amino acids. CDR3 DNA only is kept here, 39 bases in frame from base 1. The V end loses 3 bases and the J end loses 7 bases, and a stretch of 15 bases separates them. CDR1 DFQATT and CDR2 SNEGSKA are derived from the germline V gene (reference sequence). CD4+ T cells from unexposed donors were collected before the COVID-19 pandemic (2011-2018). After 10 days of culture, CD4+ T cells were isolated with the EasySep CD4+ T cell isolation kit. As cell number allowed, CD4+ T cells from unexposed donors were tested for reactivity to SARS-CoV-2 S and N and to four common cold coronavirus spike pools. PBMCs were cultured at under 2.5 million per well in IMDM supplemented with around 4.7% human AB serum and 10 IU/ml IL-2. Half of the culture medium was replaced with fresh IL-2-containing medium on days 3 and 7. Triplicate replicate wells were generally used for each peptide culture condition. The leukapheresis product for the unexposed donors was obtained through commercial purchase. Ficoll-Paque PLUS gradient centrifugation was used to isolate PBMCs from either whole blood or leukapheresis product. PBMCs were either cryopreserved at -140°C or used fresh in the expansion assay. The QIAamp Micro DNA Kit was used to extract genomic DNA from the CD4+ T cells.

Library method: the immunoSEQ multiplex PCR assay. The original methods were these. During preprocessing, nonproductive sequences were removed, as were CDR3s that did not start with C, did not end with F or W, or were shorter than 7 amino acids. Antigen-specific clonotypes were called with the MANAFEST web app on the basis of expansion relative to the reference and to other culture wells. A clone counted as positive if significantly expanded in 2 of 3 replicate wells versus the reference culture at FDR below 0.05. For a clone to be considered positive, significant expansion relative to all other tandem wells and an odds ratio above 5 were also required. Pairwise Levenshtein distance, computed with the stringdist R package after three terminal residues were trimmed from each end, was used as the measure of CDR3 homology. TCRdb obtained this table from immuneACCESS and retained in-frame rearrangements with V and J assigned. These tables miss some clones; where compared with another copy, unresolved V genes account for less than half of the shortfall, and the remainder is unexplained. Clone size and V and J calls were adopted from that table, with D and trimming inferred from the DNA. The sample has approximately 21,000 clones on record, 78% of them singletons. In total, the top ten clones hold about 20% of the sample.

The sample belongs to a study of CD4 T cells in relation to SARS-CoV-2 and coronaviruses listed by TCRdb under 2021. Turning to the overall study: In the ViraFEST assay, PBMCs were cultured with antigen for nine to ten days, after which TCR beta CDR3s were sequenced to identify clonal expansions specific to the antigen. The Adaptive Biotechnologies TCR-sequencing kit was used to sequence samples from a few pre-COVID donors and the naive versus memory experiments, while other data came from Illumina-based sequencing. For other donors in the study, expansion assays were sequenced with a different, Illumina-based TCR-beta assay. Memory CD4+ T cell crossreactivity between SARS-CoV-2 and common cold coronavirus spike proteins was assessed at the TCR clonotype level in the study. HLA restriction was mapped for shared crossreactive spike epitopes using patient-derived lymphoblastoid cell lines. An HIV-1 Nef peptide pool or a culture without peptide was used as the negative reference condition. Study-level results and caveats: Small numbers of patients and of tested TCRs were a limitation of the study. Because no donor provided both pre-pandemic and post-infection samples, tracing the source of pre-existing responses was limited. Memory CD4+ clonotypes crossrecognizing SARS-CoV-2 and at least one common cold coronavirus spike were found in roughly three fifths of donors. Crossreactivity analysis centred on spike protein, so crossreactivity against other viral proteins was not assessed. Compared with monoreactive clones, crossreactive clones had significantly weaker SARS-CoV-2-driven expansion, a result consistent with antigenic imprinting.

The material sequenced was CD4+ T cells from PBMCs, cultured in vitro. The source is a human donor in good health. The chain is encoded by TRBV20-1 joined to TRBJ1-2, with no confidently assigned D gene. The CDR3 protein is CSASSQVPSGYTF. The nucleotides are TGCAGTGCTAGTAGCCAGGTCCCGAGTGGCTACACCTTC.